The subject of this entry is one T cell receptor (beta chain). The ends were cut back, 10 bases at V and 4 bases at J, with 19 bases in the middle. Germline CDR1 reads LNHDA; CDR2 reads SQIVND (reference sequence). This CDR3 contains 14 residues. This sample stems from a study of blood T cell repertoires in COVID-19. Study at large: Sources were T cells, B-cell-depleted T cells, or PBMCs; the material itself was cDNA or gDNA.

Authors' methods: Counts of nucleated cells, estimated from reference gene primer amplification, were obtained. The assay was immunoSEQ multiplex PCR, and TCRdb's table has in-frame clones only and misses some. That table is the source of V, J and clone size, and D and trimming were worked out from the DNA. The profile shows just over 90,000 clones, roughly 79% of them singletons. The rearrangement joins TRBV19 to TRBJ1-2; D is unclear. The sequenced material came from peripheral blood. This receptor was taken from a human donor in a cohort sampled during active COVID-19. CDR3 region: CATNRQPGGYGYTF. The CDR3 DNA sequence: TGTGCCACCAATAGACAACCCGGTGGCTATGGCTACACCTTC.